The T cell receptor beta chain described here comes from a study of blood T cell repertoires in COVID-19. The method was immunoSEQ multiplex PCR; TCRdb's version includes in-frame clones alone and lacks a portion of them. The sample shows 200,000 or so clones, 82% of them seen only once. This clone appeared a single time. V shed 4 bases, J shed 6 bases, and the junction held 9 bases outside the gene matches. There are 15 residues in the CDR3. Per germline, CDR1 SGHNT and CDR2 YYREEE (reference sequence). This chain links TRBV5-4 with TRBJ2-3; 9 bases map to TRBD1. The source is a human donor with acute or convalescent COVID-19. The donor label of this sample is uncertain. Sequencing was performed on peripheral blood. CDR3 loop: CASSAGQGRADTQYF. The CDR3, as DNA: TGTGCCAGCAGCGCCGGACAGGGGAGGGCGGATACGCAGTATTTT.